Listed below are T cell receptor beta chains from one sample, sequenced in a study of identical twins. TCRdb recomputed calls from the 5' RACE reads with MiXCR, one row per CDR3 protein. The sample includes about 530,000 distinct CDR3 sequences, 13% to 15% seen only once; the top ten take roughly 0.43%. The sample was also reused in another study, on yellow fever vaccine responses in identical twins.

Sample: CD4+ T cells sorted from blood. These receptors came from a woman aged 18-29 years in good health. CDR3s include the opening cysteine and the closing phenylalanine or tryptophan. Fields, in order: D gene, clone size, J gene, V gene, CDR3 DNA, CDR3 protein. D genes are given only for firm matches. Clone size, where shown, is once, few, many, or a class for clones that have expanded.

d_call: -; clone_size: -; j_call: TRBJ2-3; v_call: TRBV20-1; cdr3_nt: TGCAGTGCTAGAGATCGAGCCGCGATCGTCCATACGCAGTATTTT; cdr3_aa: CSARDRAAIVHTQYF
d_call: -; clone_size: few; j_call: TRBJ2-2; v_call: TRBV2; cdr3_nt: TGTGCCAGCGTCGGGGGCGGGGAGCTGTTTTTT; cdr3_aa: CASVGGGELFF
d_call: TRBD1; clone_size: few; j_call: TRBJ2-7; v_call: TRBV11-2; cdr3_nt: TGTGCCAGCAAAAAGGACAGGAGCTCCTACGAGCAGTACTTC; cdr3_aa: CASKKDRSSYEQYF
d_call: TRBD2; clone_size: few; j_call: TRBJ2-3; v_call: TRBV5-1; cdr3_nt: TGCGCCAGCAGCCCGATAACTAGCGGGAGCCCAGATACGCAGTATTTT; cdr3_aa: CASSPITSGSPDTQYF
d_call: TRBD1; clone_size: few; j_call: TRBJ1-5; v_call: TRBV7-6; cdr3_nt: TGTGCCAGCAGCTTAAGTGAGGGGGCTCAGCCCCAGCATTTT; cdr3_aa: CASSLSEGAQPQHF
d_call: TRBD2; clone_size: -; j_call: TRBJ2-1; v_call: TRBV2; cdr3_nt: TGTGCCAGCAGTGAAGAGGAGGTCGGGGGGGCCAATGAGCAGTTCTTC; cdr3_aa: CASSEEEVGGANEQFF
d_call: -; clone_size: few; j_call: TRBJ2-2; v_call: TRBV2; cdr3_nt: TGTGCCAGCAGGACCCGGACAGGGCGGGGGACCGGGGAGCTGTTTTTT; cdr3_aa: CASRTRTGRGTGELFF
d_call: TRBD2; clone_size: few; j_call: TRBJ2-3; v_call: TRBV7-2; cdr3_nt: TGTGCCAGCAGCTTAGGGCTAGCGGTGAATACGCAGTATTTT; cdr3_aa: CASSLGLAVNTQYF
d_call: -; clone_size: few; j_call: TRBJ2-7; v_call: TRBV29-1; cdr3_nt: TGCAGCGTTGAAGACAGGGTCTACGAGCAGTACTTC; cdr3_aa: CSVEDRVYEQYF
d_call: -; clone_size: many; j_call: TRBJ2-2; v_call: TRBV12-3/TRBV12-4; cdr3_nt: TGTGCCAGCAGGAGGACGGCGAACACCGGGGAGCTGTTTTTT; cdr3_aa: CASRRTANTGELFF
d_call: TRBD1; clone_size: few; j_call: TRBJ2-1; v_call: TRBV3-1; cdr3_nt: TGTGCCAGCAGCCGACCGGGACAGGGTCTGGATGAGCAGTTCTTC; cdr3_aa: CASSRPGQGLDEQFF
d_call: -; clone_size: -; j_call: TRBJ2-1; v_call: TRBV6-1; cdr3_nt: TGTGCCAGCAGTGAAGGACTCGGTGAACACTACAATGAGCAGTTCTTC; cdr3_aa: CASSEGLGEHYNEQFF
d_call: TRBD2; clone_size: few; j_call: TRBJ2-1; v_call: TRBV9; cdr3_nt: TGTGCCAGCAGCGTAGATCCTAGCGGGACATGGCAGTTCTTC; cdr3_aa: CASSVDPSGTWQFF
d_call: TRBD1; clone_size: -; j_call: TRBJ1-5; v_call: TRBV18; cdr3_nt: TGTGCCAGCTCACCAAAGACAGGGCAGACTCAGCCCCAGCATTTT; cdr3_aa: CASSPKTGQTQPQHF
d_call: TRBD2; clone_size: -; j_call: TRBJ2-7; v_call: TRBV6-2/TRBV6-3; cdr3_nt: TGTGCCAGCAGTTACGGGCCTAGCGGGAGTGGGGAGCAGTACTTC; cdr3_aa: CASSYGPSGSGEQYF
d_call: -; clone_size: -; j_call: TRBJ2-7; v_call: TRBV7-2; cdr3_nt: TGTGCCAGCAGCTTAGACCCGTTCGGTTTCTACGAGCAGTACTTC; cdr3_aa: CASSLDPFGFYEQYF
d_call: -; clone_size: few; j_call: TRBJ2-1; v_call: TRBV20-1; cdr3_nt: TGCAGTGCTCCCTCGGTGAACTACAATGAGCAGTTCTTC; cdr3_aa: CSAPSVNYNEQFF
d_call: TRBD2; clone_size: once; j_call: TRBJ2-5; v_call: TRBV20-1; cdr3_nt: TGCAGTGCTTCCGCGGGGGGATCGGAGGAGACCCAGTACTTC; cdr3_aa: CSASAGGSEETQYF
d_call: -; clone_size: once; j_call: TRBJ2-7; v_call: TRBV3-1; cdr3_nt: TGTGCCAGCAGCCAATCCGGACAGTACTACGAGCAGTACTTC; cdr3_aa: CASSQSGQYYEQYF
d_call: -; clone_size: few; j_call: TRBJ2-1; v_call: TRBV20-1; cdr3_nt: TGCAGTGCCCCTTTTCTAGCCCATGAGCAGTTCTTC; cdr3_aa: CSAPFLAHEQFF
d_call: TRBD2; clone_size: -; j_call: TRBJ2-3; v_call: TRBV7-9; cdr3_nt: TGTGCCAGCAGTCCCCCTAGCGGGGGGACCGTTGGTACGCAGTATTTT; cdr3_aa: CASSPPSGGTVGTQYF
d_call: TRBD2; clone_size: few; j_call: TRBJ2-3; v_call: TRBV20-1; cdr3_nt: TGCAGTACCAAGCGGGGCCGCACAGATACGCAGTATTTT; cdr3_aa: CSTKRGRTDTQYF
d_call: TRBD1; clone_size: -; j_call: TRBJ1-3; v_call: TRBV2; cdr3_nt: TGTGCCTTCAGTACCCGGGAGACAGGGGCTTTATCTGGAAACACCATATATTTT; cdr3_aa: CAFSTRETGALSGNTIYF
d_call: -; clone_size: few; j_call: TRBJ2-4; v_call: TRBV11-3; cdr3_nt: TGTGCCAGCAGCTCCCTGGCCCAGTTGGGCAAAAACATTCAGTACTTC; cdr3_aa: CASSSLAQLGKNIQYF
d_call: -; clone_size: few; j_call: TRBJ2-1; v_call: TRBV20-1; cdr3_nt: TGCAGTGCTAACCGGCCCAGGAGCTGGGACAATGAGCAGTTCTTC; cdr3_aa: CSANRPRSWDNEQFF
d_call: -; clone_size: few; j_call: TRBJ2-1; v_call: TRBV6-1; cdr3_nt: TGTGCCAGCAGTGAAGCAGGAGGGATCAATGAGCAGTTCTTC; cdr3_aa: CASSEAGGINEQFF
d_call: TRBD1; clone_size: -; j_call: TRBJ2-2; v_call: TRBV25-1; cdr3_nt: TGTGCCAGCAGTGATTGGACAGGGGCCGGGGAGCTGTTTTTT; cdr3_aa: CASSDWTGAGELFF
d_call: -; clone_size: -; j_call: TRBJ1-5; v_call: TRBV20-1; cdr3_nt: TGCAGTGCTAGTGGCAGCGGAGATCAGCCCCAGCATTTT; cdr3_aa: CSASGSGDQPQHF
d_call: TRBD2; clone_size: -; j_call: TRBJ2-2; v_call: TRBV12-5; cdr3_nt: TGTGCTAGTGGACCCGGGACTAGCGGCATCAACACCGGGGAGCTGTTTTTT; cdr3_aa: CASGPGTSGINTGELFF
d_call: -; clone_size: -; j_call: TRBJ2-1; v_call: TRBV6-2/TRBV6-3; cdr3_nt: TGTGCCAGCAGCCGAAGACTAAGTGAGCAGTTCTTC; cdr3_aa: CASSRRLSEQFF
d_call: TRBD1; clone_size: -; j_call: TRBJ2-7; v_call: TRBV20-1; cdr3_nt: TGCAGTGCCTCAACGAGGGCAGGGGGCGAGTACGAGCAGTACTTC; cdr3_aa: CSASTRAGGEYEQYF
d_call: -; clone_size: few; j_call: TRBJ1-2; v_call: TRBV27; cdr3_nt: TGTGCCAGCAGTTCGTACTCCGGGAACTATGGCTACACCTTC; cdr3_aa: CASSSYSGNYGYTF
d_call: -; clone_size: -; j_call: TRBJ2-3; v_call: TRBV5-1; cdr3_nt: TGCGCCAGCAGCATATCAGGACAGCGCGCAGATACGCAGTATTTT; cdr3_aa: CASSISGQRADTQYF
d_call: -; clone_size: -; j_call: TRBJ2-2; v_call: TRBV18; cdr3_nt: TGTGCCAGCTCCCCCCTGATGAACACCGGGGAGCTGTTTTTT; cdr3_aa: CASSPLMNTGELFF
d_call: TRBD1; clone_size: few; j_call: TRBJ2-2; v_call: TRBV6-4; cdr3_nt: TGTGCCAGCAGCCGGGACAGGGGCACCGGGGAGCTGTTTTTT; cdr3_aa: CASSRDRGTGELFF
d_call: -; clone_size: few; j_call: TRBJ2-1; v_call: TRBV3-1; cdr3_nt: TGTGCCAGCAGCCAAGTCTGGGCGGGGGCGGAGCAGTTCTTC; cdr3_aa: CASSQVWAGAEQFF
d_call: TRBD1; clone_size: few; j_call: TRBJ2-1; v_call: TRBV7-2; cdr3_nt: TGTGCCAGCAGCGCGGACAGGACACACTACAATGAGCAGTTCTTC; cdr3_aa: CASSADRTHYNEQFF
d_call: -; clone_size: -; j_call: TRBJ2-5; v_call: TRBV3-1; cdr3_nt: TGTGCCAGCAGCCCCGCAGGGCCATTCCAAGAGACCCAGTACTTC; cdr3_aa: CASSPAGPFQETQYF
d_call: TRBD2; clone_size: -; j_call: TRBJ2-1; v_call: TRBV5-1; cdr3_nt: TGCGCCAGCAGCCCCAGCGGGAGGGCCTCCTACAATGAGCAGTTCTTC; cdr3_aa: CASSPSGRASYNEQFF
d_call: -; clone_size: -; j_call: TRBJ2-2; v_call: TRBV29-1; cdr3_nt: TGCAGCGTTGGGCCGCGACACAACACCGGGGAGCTGTTTTTT; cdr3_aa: CSVGPRHNTGELFF
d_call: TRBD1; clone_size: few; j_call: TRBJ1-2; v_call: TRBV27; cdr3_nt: TGTGCCAGCAGTTCTCAGGGGGCGGAGGACTATGGCTACACCTTC; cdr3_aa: CASSSQGAEDYGYTF
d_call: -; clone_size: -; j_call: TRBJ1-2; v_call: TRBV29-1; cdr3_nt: TGCAGCGTTGAAGATCGTTCGTGGGGAGGGCAGGATGGCTACACCTTC; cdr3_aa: CSVEDRSWGGQDGYTF
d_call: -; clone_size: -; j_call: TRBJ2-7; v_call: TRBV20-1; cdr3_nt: TGCAGTGCCCAGAAGGCCGGTTACGAGCAGTACTTC; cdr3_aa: CSAQKAGYEQYF
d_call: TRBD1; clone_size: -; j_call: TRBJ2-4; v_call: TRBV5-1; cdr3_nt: TGCGCCAGCAGCTCCTCCGGGACAGCAACCAAAAACATTCAGTACTTC; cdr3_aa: CASSSSGTATKNIQYF
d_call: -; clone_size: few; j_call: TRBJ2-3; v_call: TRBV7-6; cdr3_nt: TGTGCCAGCAGCTTAAATGTGTTGAGCACAGATACGCAGTATTTT; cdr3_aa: CASSLNVLSTDTQYF
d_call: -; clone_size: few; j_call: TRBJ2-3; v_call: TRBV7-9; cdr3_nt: TGTGCCAGCAGCCTTTCGGAGGATACGCAGTATTTT; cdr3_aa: CASSLSEDTQYF
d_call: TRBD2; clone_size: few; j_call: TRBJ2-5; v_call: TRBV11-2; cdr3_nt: TGTGCCAGCAGCTTATCCCATCAGCGGGGGGGCCGATGGCAAGAGACCCAGTACTTC; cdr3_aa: CASSLSHQRGGRWQETQYF
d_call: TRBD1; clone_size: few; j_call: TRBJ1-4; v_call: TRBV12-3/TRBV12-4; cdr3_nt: TGTGCCAGCAGTTCGGACAGGGAGGTTAATGAAAAACTGTTTTTT; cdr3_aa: CASSSDREVNEKLFF
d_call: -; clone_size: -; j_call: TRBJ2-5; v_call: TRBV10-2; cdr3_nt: TGCGCCAGCAGTGACCTGGACCGGTCTGGGGGGACCCAGTACTTC; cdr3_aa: CASSDLDRSGGTQYF
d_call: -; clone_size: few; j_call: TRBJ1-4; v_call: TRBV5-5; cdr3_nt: TGTGCCAGCAGCTTTGCGACGGCAACTAATGAAAAACTGTTTTTT; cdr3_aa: CASSFATATNEKLFF
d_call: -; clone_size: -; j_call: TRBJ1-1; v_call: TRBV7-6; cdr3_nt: TGTGCCAGCAGCCAGGTGGGGAAAAGGAACACTGAAGCTTTCTTT; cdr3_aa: CASSQVGKRNTEAFF
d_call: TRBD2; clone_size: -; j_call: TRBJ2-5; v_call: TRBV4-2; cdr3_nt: TGTGCCAGCAGCCACCGGGAGGCGGAGACCCAGTACTTC; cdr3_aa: CASSHREAETQYF
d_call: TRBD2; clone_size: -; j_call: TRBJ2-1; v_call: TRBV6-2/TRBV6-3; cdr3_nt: TGTGCCAGCAGTTACTCGCGGGGGGACTACAATGAGCAGTTCTTC; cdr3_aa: CASSYSRGDYNEQFF
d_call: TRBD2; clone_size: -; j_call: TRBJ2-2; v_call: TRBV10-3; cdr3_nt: TGTGCCATCAGTGTGGCTAGCGGGCCTACGAACACCGGGGAGCTGTTTTTT; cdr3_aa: CAISVASGPTNTGELFF